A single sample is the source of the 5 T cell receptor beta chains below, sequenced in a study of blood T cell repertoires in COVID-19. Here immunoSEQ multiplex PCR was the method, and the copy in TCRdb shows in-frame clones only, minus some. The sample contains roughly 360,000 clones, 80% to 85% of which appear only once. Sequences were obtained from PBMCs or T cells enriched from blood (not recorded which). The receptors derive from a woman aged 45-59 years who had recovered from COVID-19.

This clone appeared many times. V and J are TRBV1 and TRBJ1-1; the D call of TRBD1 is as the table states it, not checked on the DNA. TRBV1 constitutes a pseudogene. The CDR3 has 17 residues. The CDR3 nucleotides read TGCACCAGCAGCCAAGAGGGAAGGACAGGGGTGAACACTGAAGCTTTCTTT. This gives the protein CTSSQEGRTGVNTEAFF.

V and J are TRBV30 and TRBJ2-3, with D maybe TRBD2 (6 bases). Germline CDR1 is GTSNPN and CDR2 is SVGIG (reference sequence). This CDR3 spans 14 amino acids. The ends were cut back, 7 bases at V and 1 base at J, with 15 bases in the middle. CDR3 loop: CALSSSVGTDTQYF. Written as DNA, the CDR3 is TGTGCCTTAAGTTCTAGCGTTGGCACAGATACGCAGTATTTT.

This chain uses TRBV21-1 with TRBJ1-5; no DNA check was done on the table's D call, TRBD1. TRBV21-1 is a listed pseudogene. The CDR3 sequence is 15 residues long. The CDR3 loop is CASSNHRDRGQPQHF. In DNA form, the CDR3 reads TGTGCCAGCAGCAACCACCGGGACAGGGGACAGCCCCAGCATTTT.

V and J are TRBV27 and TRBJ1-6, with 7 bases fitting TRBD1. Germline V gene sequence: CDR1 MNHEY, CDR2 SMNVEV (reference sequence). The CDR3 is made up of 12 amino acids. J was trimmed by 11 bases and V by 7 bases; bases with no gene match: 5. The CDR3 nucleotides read TGTGCCAGCACCCCAGGGGGTCCACCCCTCCACTTT. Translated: CASTPGGPPLHF.

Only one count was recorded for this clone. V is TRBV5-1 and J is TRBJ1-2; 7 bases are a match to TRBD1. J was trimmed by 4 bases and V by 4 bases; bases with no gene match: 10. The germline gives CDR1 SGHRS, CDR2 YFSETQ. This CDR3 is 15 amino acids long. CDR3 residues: CASSPGTAPLYGYTF. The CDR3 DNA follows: TGCGCCAGCAGCCCCGGGACAGCTCCACTCTATGGCTACACCTTC.